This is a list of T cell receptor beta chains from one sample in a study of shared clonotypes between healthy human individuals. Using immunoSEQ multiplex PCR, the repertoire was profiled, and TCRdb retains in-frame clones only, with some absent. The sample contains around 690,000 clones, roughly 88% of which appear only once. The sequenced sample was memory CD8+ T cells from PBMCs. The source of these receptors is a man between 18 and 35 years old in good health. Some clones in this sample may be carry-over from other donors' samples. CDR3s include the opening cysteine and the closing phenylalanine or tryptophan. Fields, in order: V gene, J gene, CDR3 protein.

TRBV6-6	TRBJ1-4	CASRNADRVNEKLFF
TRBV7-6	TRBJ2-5	CASSPAPEETQYF
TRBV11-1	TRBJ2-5	CASTDRGLQTQYF
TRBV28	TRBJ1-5	CASIPPGAGRQPQHF
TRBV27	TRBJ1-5	CASSFGGSNQPQHF
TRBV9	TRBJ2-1	CASSAYVLAGAEQFF
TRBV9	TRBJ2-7	CASSPRGAYEQYF
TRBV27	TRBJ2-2	CASSGTSGANTGELFF
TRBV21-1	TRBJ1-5	CASSKEHRGPSYSNQPQHF
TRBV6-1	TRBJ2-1	CASSAGQPGPYNEQFF
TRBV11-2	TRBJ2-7	CASKLGGSYEQYF
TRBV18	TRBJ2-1	CASSHPGGGANEQFF
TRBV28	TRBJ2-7	CASTPPLALSSYEQYF
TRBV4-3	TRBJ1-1	CASSQDSGLNTEAFF
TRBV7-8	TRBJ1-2	CASSFLLTGANYGYTF
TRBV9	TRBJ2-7	CASSVAQRFMGGEQYF
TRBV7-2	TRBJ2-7	CASSLDWGLYEQYF
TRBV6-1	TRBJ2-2	CASSAGAGELFF
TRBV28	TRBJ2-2	CASVSVESTGELFF
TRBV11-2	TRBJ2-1	CASSLVLSSGSLNEQFF